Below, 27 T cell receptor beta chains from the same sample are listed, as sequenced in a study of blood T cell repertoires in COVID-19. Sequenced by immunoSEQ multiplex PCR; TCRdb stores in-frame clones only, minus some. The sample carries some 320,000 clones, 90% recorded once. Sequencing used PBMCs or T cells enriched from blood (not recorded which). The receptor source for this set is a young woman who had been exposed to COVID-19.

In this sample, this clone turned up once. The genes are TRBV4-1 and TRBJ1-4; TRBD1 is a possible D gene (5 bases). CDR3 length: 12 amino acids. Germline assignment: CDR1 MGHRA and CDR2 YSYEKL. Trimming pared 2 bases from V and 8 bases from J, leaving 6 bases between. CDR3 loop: CASSQPGEKLFF. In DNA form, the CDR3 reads TGCGCCAGCAGCCAACCAGGGGAAAAACTGTTTTTT.

CDR3 DNA: TGTGCCAGCAGCTTACGGGCCGGGTGGGGGGACTACTACAATGAGCAGTTCTTC. Encoded protein: CASSLRAGWGDYYNEQFF. This chain connects TRBV7-2 to TRBJ2-1, with 7 bases aligning to TRBD2. With 2 bases clipped from V and 3 bases from J, the junction kept 13 bases outside the gene matches. The CDR3 runs 18 residues. CDR1 and CDR2 (germline): SGHTA, FQGNSA.

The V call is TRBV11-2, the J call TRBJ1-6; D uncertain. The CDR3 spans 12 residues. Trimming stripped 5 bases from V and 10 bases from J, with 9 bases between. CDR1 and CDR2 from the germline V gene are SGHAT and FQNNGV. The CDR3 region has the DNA TGTGCCAGCAGCCAAAGGAGGTCACCCCTCCACTTT. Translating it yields CASSQRRSPLHF.

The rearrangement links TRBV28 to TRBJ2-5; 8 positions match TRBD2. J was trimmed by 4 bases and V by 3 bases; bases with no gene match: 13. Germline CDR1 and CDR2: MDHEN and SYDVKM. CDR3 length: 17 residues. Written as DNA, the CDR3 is TGTGCCAGCAGTTTCTCTCGAGGAGTAGCGGGGACAGAGACCCAGTACTTC. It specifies CASSFSRGVAGTETQYF.

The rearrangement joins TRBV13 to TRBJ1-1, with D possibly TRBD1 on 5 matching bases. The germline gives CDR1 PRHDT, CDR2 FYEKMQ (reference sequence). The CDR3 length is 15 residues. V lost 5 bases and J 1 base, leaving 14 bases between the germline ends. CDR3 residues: CASSPPLQANTEAFF. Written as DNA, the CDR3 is TGTGCCAGCAGCCCCCCTCTACAGGCGAACACTGAAGCTTTCTTT.

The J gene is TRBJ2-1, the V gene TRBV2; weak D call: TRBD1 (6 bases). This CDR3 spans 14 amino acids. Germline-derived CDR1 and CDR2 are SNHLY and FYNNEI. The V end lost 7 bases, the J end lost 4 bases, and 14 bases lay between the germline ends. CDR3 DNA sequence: TGTGCCAGCACCTGGGGGACAATATACAATGAGCAGTTCTTC. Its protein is CASTWGTIYNEQFF.

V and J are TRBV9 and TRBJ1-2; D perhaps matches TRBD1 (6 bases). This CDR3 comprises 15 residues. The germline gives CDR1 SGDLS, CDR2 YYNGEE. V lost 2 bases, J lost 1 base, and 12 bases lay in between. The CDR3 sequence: CASSVSGDFNYGYTF. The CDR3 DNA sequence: TGTGCCAGCAGCGTTTCAGGGGATTTTAACTATGGCTACACCTTC.

The CDR3 DNA sequence: TGTGCCAGCAGCCAACGGGACAGGGGGGACTACAATGAGCAGTTCTTC. Translation: CASSQRDRGDYNEQFF. The chain employs TRBV3-1 (or the pseudogene TRBV3-2) and TRBJ2-1; 11 bases agree with TRBD1. The V gene's germline CDR1 is LGHDT and CDR2 YNNKEL (reference sequence). The CDR3 loop spans 16 amino acids. V shed 2 bases, J shed 3 bases, and the junction held 3 bases outside the gene matches.

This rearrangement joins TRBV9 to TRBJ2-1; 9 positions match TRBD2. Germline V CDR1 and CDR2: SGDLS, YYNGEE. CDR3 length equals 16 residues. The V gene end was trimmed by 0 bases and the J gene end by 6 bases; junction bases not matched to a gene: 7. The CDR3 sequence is CASSVEGGGASNEQFF. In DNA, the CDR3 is TGTGCCAGCAGCGTAGAGGGCGGGGGGGCCAGCAATGAGCAGTTCTTC.

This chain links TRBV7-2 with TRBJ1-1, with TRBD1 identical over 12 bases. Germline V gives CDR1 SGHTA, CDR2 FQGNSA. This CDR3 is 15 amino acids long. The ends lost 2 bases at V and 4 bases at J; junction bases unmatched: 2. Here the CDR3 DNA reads TGTGCCAGCAGCTTATGGGGACAGGGGGCCACTGAAGCTTTCTTT. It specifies CASSLWGQGATEAFF.

CDR3: CASSYRARNQPQHF. The CDR3, as DNA: TGTGCCAGCAGCTACAGGGCCCGCAATCAGCCCCAGCATTTT. The V gene is TRBV5-8, the J gene TRBJ1-5; TRBD1 is a possible D gene (6 bases). CDR3 length equals 14 residues. The V gene's germline CDR1 is SGHTS and CDR2 YDEGEE. Trimming shortened V by 3 bases and J by 2 bases, and 9 bases separated the two germline ends. Combining the CDR3 with reference TRBV5-8 and TRBJ1-5 gives the whole variable domain EAGVTQSPTHLIKTRGQQATLRCSPISGHTSVYWYQQALGLGLQFLLWYDEGEERNRGNFPPRFSGRQFPNYSSELNVNALELEDSALYLCASSYRARNQPQHFGDGTRLSIL.

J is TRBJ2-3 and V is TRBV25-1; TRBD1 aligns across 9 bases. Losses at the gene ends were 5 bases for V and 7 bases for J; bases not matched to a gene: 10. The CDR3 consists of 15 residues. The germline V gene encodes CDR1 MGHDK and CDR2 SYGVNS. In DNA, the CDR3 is TGTGCCAGCAGTCTCCGGGACAGGGTATCTTATACGCAGTATTTT. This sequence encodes CASSLRDRVSYTQYF.

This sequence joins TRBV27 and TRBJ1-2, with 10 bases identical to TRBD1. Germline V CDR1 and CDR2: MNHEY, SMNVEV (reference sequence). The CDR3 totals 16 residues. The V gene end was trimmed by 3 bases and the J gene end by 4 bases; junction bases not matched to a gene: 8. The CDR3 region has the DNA TGTGCCAGCAGTTTTTTGGGACAGGGGCGAACCTATGGCTACACCTTC. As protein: CASSFLGQGRTYGYTF.

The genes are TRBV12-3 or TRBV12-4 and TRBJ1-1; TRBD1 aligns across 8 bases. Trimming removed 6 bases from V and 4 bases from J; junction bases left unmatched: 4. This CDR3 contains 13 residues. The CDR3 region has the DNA TGTGCCAGCAGATCCCAGGGGGCCACTGAAGCTTTCTTT. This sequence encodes CASRSQGATEAFF.

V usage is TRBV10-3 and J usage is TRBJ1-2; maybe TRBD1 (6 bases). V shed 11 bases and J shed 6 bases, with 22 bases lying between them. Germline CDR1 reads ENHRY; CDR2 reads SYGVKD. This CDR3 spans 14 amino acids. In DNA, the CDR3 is TGTGCCGCTGGTCAGGGGAGGGGACCTGATGGCTACACCTTC. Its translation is CAAGQGRGPDGYTF.

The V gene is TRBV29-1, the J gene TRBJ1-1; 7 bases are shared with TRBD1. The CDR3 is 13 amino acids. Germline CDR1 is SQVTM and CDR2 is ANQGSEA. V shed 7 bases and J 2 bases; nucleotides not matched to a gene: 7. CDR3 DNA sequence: TGCAGCGCCGCGTGGGACAGCAACACTGAAGCTTTCTTT. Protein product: CSAAWDSNTEAFF.

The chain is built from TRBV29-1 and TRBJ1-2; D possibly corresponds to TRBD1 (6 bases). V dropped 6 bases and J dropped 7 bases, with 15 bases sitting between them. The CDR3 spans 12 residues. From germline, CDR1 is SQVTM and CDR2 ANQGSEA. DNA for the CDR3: TGCAGCGTACAGCAGGGGAAGGGTGGCTACACCTTC. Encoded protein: CSVQQGKGGYTF.

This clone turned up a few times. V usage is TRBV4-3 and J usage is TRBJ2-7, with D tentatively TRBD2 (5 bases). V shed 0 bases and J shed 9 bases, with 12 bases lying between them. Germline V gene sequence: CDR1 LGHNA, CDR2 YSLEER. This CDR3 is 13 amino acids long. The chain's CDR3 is CASSQDRGILQYF. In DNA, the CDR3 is TGCGCCAGCAGCCAAGATAGAGGGATTCTGCAGTACTTC.

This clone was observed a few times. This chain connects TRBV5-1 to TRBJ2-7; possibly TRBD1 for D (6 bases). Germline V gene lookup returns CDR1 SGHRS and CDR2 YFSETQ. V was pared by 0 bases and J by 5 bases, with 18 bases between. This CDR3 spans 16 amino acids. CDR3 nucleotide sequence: TGCGCCAGCAGCTTGGGGACAGTTACCCTCCCCCACGAGCAGTACTTC. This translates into CASSLGTVTLPHEQYF. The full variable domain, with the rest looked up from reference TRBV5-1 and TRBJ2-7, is KAGVTQTPRYLIKTRGQQVTLSCSPISGHRSVSWYQQTPGQGLQFLFEYFSETQRNKGNFPGRFSGRQFSNSRSEMNVSTLELGDSALYLCASSLGTVTLPHEQYFGPGTRLTVT.

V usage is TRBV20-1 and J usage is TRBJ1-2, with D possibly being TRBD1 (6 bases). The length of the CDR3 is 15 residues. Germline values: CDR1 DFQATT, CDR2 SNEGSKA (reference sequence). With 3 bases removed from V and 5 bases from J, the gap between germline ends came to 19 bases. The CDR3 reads CSASVAQQGLYGYTF. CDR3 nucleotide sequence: TGCAGTGCTAGTGTTGCCCAACAGGGCCTATATGGCTACACCTTC.

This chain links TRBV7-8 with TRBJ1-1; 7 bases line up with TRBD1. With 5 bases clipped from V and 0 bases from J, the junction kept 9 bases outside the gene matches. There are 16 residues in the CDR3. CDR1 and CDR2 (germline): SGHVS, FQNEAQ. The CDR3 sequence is CASSIDRVRVNTEAFF. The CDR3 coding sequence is TGTGCCAGCAGCATTGACAGGGTACGGGTGAACACTGAAGCTTTCTTT.

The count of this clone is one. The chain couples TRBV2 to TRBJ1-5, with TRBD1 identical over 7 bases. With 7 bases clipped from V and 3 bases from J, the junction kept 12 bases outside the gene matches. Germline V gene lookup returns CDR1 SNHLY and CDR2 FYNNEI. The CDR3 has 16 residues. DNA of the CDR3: TGTGCCAGCACCCGAAGGGGGCTCGGGATCAATCAGCCCCAGCATTTT. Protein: CASTRRGLGINQPQHF.

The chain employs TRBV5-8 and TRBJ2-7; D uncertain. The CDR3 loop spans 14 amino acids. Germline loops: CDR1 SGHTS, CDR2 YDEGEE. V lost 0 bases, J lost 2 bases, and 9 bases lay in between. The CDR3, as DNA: TGTGCCAGCAGCTTGGTCGTGGCCACCTACGAGCAGTACTTC. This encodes CASSLVVATYEQYF.

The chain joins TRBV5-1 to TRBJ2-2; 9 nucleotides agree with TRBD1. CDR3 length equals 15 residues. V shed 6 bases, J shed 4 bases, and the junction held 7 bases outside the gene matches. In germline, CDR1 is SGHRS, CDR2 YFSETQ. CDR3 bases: TGCGCCAGCAACGAGGGACAGGGAATCACCGGGGAGCTGTTTTTT. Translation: CASNEGQGITGELFF. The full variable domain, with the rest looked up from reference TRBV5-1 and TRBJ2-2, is KAGVTQTPRYLIKTRGQQVTLSCSPISGHRSVSWYQQTPGQGLQFLFEYFSETQRNKGNFPGRFSGRQFSNSRSEMNVSTLELGDSALYLCASNEGQGITGELFFGEGSRLTVL.

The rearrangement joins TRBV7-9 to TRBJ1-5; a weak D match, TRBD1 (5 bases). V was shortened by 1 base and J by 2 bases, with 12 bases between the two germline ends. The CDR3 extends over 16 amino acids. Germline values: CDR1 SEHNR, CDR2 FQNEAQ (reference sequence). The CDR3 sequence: CASSLDGARGNQPQHF. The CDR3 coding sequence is TGTGCCAGCAGCTTAGATGGGGCGCGAGGCAATCAGCCCCAGCATTTT.

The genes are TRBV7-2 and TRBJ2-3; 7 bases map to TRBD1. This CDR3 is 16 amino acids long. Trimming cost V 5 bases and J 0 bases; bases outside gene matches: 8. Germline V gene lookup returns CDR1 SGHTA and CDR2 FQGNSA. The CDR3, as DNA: TGTGCCAGCAGCATCAGGACAGGTTATAGCACAGATACGCAGTATTTT. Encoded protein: CASSIRTGYSTDTQYF.

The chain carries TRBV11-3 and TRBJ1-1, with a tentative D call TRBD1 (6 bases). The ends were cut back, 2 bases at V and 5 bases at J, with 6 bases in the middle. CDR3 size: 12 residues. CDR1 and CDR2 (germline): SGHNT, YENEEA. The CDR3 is CASSLQGTEAFF. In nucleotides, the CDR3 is TGTGCCAGCAGCTTACAGGGGACTGAAGCTTTCTTT.